This T cell receptor beta chain was found in a study of regulatory T cells in long-lasting Graves disease. Time point denoted: newly diagnosed GD, antithyroid drugs for less than 3 months. With RNA extracted from PBMCs as input, the TCR library was made. HTBI primers from iRepertoire and Arm-PCR of CDR3 regions yielded the TCR beta libraries. MiXCR, applied by TCRdb to the multiplex PCR reads, yields one record per CDR3 protein. In the table there are 530,000 or so distinct CDR3 sequences, less than 15% of which are singletons. A word on this clonotype: Its ends do not fully match the called genes, so a read error is possible.

These records were also assigned to another study, of T cells in Graves' hyperthyroidism and ophthalmopathy.

The TCR comes from a man aged 30 to 45 with Graves disease. This specimen consisted of peripheral blood mononuclear cells (PBMCs), obtained at new diagnosis, from a patient treated with antithyroid drugs.

This chain's CDR3 is CSASILADTYDQYF. CDR3 in DNA: TGCAGTGCTAGTATACTAGCGGATACCTACGATCAGTACTTC. The chain recombines TRBV20-1 with TRBJ2-7; the match to TRBD2 covers 8 bases. The CDR3 totals 14 residues. From germline, CDR1 is DFQATT and CDR2 SNEGSKA (reference sequence).